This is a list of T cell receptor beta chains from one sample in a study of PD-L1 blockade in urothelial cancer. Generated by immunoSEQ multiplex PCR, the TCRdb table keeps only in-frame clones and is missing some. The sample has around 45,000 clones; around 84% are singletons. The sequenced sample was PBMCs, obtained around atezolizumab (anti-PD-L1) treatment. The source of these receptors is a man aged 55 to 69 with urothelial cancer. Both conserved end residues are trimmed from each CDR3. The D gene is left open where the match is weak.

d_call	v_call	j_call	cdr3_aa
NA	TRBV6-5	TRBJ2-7	ASNPAGNYEQY
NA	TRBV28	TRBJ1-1	ASSAYARGKMNTEAF
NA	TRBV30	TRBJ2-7	AWIAGTHNGEQY
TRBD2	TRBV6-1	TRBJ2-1	ASSGAGLAERGTYNEQF
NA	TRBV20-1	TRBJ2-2	SARSGGELF
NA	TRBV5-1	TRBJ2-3	ASSLQGGVGDTQY
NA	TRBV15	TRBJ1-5	ATSSTGLANQPQH
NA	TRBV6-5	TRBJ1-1	ASSYSIGVNTEAF
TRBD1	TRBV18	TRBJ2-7	ASSPRRGGVGHEQY
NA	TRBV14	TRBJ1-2	ASSQVPGPVYGYT
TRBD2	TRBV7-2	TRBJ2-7	ASSPSPGGYEQY
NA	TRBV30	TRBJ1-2	AWDVWGGDGYT
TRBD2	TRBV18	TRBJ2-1	ASSLTSVEQF
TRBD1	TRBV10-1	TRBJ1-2	ASSESGQVAYGYT
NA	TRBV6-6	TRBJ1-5	ASTRLGVAMGEPQH
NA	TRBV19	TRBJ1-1	ASSTGTVDTEAF
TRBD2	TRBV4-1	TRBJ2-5	ASSQGTSAWETQY
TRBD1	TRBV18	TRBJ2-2	ASSPAQGANTGELF
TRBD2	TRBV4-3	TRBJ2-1	ASSQGGRAGGTNEQF
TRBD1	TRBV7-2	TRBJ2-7	ASSSTGGLLEQY
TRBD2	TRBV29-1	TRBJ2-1	SVEASGSSYNEQF
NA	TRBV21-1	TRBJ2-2	ASSLGQRPNTGELF
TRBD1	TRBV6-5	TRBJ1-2	ASSYQDRPLSYT
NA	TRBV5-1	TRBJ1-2	ASSLSGEYGYT
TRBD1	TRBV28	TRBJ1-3	ASGQGRRWASGNTIY
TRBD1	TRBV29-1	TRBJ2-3	SVGQGAIDTQY
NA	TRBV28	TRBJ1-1	ATWQMNTEAF
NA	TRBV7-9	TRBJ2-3	ASSLEGSTDTQY
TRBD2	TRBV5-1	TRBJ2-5	ASSLGTSGGSGETQY
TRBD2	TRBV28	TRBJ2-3	ASSLTPETSWSDTQY
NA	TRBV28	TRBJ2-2	ASSFGSGELF
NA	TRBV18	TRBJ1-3	ASSPSSGNTIY
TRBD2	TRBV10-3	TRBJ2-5	AISTARGGLQETQY
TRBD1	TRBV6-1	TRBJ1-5	ASSAWTGTDSNQPQH
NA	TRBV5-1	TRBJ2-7	ASSLEQGSYEQY
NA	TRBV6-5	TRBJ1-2	ASSRNLEKNGYT
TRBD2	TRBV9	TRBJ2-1	ASSVGISGAYNEQF
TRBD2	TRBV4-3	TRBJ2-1	ASSQEPGTSGEQF
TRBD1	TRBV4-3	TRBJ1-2	ASSQGFGGQGIDYGYT
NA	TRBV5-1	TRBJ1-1	ASSPQGITEAF
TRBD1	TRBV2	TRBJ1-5	ASSEGRDRNQPQH
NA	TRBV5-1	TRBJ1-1	ASSLASPGELTANTEAF
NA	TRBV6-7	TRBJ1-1	ASSHRVFETEAF
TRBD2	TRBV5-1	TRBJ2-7	ASSLAGATYEQY
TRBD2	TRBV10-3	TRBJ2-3	AISDGGVGDTQY
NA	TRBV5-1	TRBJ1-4	ASSLERATNEKLF